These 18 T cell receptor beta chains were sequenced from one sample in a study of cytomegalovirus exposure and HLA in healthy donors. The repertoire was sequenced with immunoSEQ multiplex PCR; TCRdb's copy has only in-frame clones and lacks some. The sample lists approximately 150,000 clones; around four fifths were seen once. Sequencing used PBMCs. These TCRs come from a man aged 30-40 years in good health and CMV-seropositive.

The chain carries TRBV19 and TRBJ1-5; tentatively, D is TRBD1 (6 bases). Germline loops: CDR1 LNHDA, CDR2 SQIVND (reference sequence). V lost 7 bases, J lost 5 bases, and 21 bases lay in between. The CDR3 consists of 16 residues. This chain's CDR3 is CASNPRQELVDQPQHF. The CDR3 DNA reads TGTGCCAGTAACCCTAGACAGGAGCTGGTCGATCAGCCCCAGCATTTT.

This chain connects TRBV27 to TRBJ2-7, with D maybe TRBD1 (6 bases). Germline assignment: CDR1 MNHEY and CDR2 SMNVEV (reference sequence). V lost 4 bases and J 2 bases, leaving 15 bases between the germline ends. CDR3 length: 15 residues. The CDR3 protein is CASSYPGTSPYEQYF. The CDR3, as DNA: TGTGCCAGCAGTTACCCAGGGACATCTCCCTACGAGCAGTACTTC.

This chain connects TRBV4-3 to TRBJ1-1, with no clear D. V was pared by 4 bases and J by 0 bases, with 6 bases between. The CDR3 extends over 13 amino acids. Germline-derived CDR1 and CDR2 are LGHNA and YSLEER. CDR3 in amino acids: CASSPQMNTEAFF. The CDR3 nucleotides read TGCGCCAGCAGCCCGCAGATGAACACTGAAGCTTTCTTT.

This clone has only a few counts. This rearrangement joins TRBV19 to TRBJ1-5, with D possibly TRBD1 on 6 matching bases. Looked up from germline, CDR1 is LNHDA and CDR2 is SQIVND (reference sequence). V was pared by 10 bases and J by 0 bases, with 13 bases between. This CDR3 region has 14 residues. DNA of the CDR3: TGTGCCACCACGGACAGATATAGCAATCAGCCCCAGCATTTT. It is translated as CATTDRYSNQPQHF.

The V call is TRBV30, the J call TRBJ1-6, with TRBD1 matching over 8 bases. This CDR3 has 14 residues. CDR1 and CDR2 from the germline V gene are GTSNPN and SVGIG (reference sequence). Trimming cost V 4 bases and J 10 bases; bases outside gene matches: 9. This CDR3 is CAWMGRGLNSPLHF. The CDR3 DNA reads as TGTGCCTGGATGGGCAGGGGGCTTAACTCACCCCTCCACTTT.

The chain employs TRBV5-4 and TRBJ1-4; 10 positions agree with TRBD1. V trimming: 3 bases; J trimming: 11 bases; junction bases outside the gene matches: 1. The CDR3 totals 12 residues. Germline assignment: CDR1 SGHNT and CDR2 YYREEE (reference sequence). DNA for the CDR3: TGTGCCAGCAGCTCGGGACAGGGGAAACTGTTTTTT. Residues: CASSSGQGKLFF.

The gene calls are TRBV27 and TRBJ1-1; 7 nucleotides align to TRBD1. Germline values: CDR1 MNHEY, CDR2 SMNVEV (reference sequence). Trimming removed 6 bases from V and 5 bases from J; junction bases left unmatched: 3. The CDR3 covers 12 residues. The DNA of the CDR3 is TGTGCCAGCAGCCGACAGGGAACTGAAGCTTTCTTT. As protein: CASSRQGTEAFF.

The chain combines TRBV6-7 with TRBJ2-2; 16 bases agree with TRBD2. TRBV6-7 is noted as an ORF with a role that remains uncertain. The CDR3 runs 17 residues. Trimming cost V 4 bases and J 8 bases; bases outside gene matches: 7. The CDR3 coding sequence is TGTGCCAGCAGTTCGGGACTAGCGGGGGGGCAGTGTGGGGAGCTGTTTTTT. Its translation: CASSSGLAGGQCGELFF.

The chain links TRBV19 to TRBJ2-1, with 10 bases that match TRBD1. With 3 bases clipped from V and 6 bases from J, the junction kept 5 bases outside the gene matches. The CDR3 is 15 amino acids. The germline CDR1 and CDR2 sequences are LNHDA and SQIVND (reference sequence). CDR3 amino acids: CASSMWDRGPNEQFF. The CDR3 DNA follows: TGTGCCAGTAGTATGTGGGACAGGGGCCCCAATGAGCAGTTCTTC.

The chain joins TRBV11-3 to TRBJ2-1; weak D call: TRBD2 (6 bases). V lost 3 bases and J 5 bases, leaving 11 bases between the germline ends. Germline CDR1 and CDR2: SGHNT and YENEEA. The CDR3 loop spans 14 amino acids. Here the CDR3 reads CASSFGSGNNEQFF. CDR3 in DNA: TGTGCCAGCAGCTTCGGTAGCGGTAACAATGAGCAGTTCTTC.

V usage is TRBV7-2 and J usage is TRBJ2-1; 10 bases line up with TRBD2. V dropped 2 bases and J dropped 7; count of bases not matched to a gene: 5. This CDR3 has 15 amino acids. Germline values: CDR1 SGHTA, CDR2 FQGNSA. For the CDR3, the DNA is TGTGCCAGCAGCTTACTAGCGGGAGCGGCTAATGAGCAGTTCTTC. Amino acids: CASSLLAGAANEQFF.

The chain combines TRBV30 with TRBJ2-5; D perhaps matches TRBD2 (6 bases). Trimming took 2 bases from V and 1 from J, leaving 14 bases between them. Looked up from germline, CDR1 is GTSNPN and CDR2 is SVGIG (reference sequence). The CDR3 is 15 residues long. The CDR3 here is CAWSPAGRPQETQYF. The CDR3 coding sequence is TGTGCCTGGAGTCCCGCGGGGAGACCCCAAGAGACCCAGTACTTC.

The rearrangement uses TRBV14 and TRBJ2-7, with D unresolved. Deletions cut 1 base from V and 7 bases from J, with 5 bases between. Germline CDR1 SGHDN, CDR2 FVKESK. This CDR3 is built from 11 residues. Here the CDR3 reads CASSQVREQYF. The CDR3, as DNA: TGTGCCAGCAGCCAAGTGAGAGAGCAGTACTTC. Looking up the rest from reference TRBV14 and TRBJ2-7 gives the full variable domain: EAGVTQFPSHSVIEKGQTVTLRCDPISGHDNLYWYRRVMGKEIKFLLHFVKESKQDESGMPNNRFLAERTGGTYSTLKVQPAELEDSGVYFCASSQVREQYFGPGTRLTVT.

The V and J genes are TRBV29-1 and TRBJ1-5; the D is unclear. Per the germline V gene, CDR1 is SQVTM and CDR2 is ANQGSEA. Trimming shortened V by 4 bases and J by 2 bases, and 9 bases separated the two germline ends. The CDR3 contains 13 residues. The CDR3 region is CSVVGTGNQPQHF. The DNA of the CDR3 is TGCAGCGTTGTAGGCACAGGCAATCAGCCCCAGCATTTT.

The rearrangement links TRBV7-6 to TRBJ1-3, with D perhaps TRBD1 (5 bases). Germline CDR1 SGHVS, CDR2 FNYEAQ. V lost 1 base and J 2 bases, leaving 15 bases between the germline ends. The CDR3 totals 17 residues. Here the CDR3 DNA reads TGTGCCAGCAGCTTAGTCTTTACAGGAACGGCTGGAAACACCATATATTTT. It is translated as CASSLVFTGTAGNTIYF.

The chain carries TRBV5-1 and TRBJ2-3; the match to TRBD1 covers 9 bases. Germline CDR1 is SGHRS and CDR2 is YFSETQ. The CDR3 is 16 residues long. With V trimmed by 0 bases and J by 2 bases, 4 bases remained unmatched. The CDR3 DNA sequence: TGCGCCAGCAGCTTGGAGGGACAGGGATTCACAGATACGCAGTATTTT. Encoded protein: CASSLEGQGFTDTQYF.

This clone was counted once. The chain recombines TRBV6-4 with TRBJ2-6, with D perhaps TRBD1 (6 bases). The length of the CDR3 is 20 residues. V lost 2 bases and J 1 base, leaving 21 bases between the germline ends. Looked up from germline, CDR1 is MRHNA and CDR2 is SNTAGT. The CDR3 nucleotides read TGTGCCAGCAGTGACGCCCGGGACATATCAATCGCTTCTGGGGCCAACGTCCTGACTTTC. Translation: CASSDARDISIASGANVLTF.

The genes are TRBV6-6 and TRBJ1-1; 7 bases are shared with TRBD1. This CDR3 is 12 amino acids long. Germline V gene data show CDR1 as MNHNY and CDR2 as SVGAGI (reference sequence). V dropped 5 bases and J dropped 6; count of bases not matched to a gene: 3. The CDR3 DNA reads TGTGCCAGCAGTCCGACAGGGCCTGAAGCTTTCTTT. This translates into CASSPTGPEAFF.